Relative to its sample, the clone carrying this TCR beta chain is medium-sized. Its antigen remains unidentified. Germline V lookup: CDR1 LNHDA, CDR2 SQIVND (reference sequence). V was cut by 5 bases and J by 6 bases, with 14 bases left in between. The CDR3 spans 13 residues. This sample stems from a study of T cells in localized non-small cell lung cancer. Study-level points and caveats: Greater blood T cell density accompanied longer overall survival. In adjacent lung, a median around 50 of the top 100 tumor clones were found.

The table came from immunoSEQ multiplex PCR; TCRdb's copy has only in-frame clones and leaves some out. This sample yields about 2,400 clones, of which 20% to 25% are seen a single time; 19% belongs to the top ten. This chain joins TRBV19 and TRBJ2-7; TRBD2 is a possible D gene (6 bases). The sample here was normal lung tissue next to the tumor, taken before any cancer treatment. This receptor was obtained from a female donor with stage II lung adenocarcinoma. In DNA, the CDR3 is TGTGCCAGTAGTGTTGGGGGAGGTTTCGAGCAGTACTTC. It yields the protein CASSVGGGFEQYF.